This T cell receptor (beta chain) was sequenced during a study of cytomegalovirus exposure and HLA in healthy donors. The CDR3 length is 15 residues. The germline V gene has CDR1 SGHNT and CDR2 YYREEE (reference sequence). The V gene end was trimmed by 2 bases and the J gene end by 1 base; junction bases not matched to a gene: 5. This clone showed up just once. Primers: 60 Vbeta forward and 13 Jbeta reverse. The assay was immunoSEQ multiplex PCR, and TCRdb's table has in-frame clones only and misses some. The table lists 150,000 to 200,000 clones, roughly 71% of them singletons. The chain is built from TRBV5-4 and TRBJ1-1, with 7 bases fitting TRBD1. This receptor was taken from a girl aged 5 to 17 in good health and CMV-seronegative. Sequenced: PBMCs. The CDR3 DNA sequence: TGTGCCAGCAGCTTCCAGGACAGGTCGAACACTGAAGCTTTCTTT. Translation: CASSFQDRSNTEAFF. Full variable domain (rest looked up from reference TRBV5-4 and TRBJ1-1): ETGVTQSPTHLIKTRGQQVTLRCSSQSGHNTVSWYQQALGQGPQFIFQYYREEENGRGNFPPRFSGLQFPNYSSELNVNALELDDSALYLCASSFQDRSNTEAFFGQGTRLTVV.